This section outlines one TCR beta chain sequence together with its context. Its antigen is unknown. This specimen comes from a study of T-cell memory formation after mild COVID-19. The study's findings and limits: Memory from before infection featured some responding clones, which suggests cross-reactive memory joined.

Losses at the gene ends were 3 bases for V and 0 bases for J; bases not matched to a gene: 3. CDR3 length equals 15 residues. Germline values: CDR1 DFQATT, CDR2 SNEGSKA (reference sequence). In TCRdb, the 5' RACE reads were re-called with MiXCR into one record per CDR3 protein. The sample holds 350,000 to 400,000 distinct CDR3 sequences, approximately 15% seen once. The sequenced sample consisted of PBMCs or a T cell subset sorted from them (not recorded which). The TCR sequence derives from a man younger than 35 who had mild COVID-19 (a few samples of this study predate the infection). Cell type and time point are not known. The V and J genes are TRBV20-1 and TRBJ2-7; 12 bases match TRBD2. CDR3 region: CSASASGGVSYEQYV. In DNA form, the CDR3 reads TGCAGTGCTAGTGCTAGCGGGGGGGTCTCCTACGAGCAGTACGTC.